This T cell receptor beta chain was documented in a study of beta chain features in type 1 diabetes. General observations from the study: Shorter TCRB CDR3s, moderately but significantly so, were found in Type 1 diabetes patients in all four CD4+ subsets. Insertions at VDJ junctions were less frequent in type 1 diabetes patients. These patients also deleted more nucleotides at the same junctions.

Reverse transcribing all isolated RNA meant expressed TCRB transcripts were sequenced. Sequencing used immunoSEQ multiplex PCR; TCRdb keeps in-frame clones, though not all of them. This table has 300,000 to 450,000 clones, over 8.5% appearing once. This clone has a count of ten or more. The antigen remains unidentified. Germline V gene sequence: CDR1 SGHTA, CDR2 FQGTGA. The CDR3 runs 18 residues. The V gene end was trimmed by 5 bases and the J gene end by 2 bases; junction bases not matched to a gene: 13. The source of this sequence is a man aged 25 to 40 with type 1 diabetes. This chain joins TRBV7-3 and TRBJ2-1, with 9 positions matching TRBD1. Sequences were obtained from central memory CD4+ T cells from blood. The CDR3: CASSPEGPGTGTYNEQFF. The CDR3 coding sequence is TGTGCCAGCAGCCCCGAGGGTCCCGGGACAGGGACCTACAATGAGCAGTTCTTC.